This T cell receptor (beta chain) was identified during a study of cytomegalovirus exposure and HLA in healthy donors. Study-wide points: DRB1 showed the most TCR associations and HLA-C the fewest in a later analysis, as rates varied by HLA locus.

V lost 10 bases and J lost 9; bases outside the gene matches: 10. This CDR3 region has 14 residues. CDR1 and CDR2 (germline): MDHEN, SYDVKM. This PCR relied on a set of 60 Vbeta primers and 13 Jbeta primers. Clones were read by immunoSEQ multiplex PCR, and TCRdb kept only the in-frame ones, dropping some. The sample yields fewer than 85,000 clones, roughly 70% seen once. With respect to this clone: The antigen is unknown.

This TCR was sampled from a man between 60 and 75 years old in good health and CMV-seropositive. Sequencing input: PBMCs. The genes are TRBV28 and TRBJ2-1; 12 bases agree with TRBD1. The CDR3 protein is CATDRDRGLPEQFF. The CDR3, as DNA: TGTGCCACAGACCGGGACAGGGGGCTCCCTGAGCAGTTCTTC. The full variable domain, in which reference TRBV28 and TRBJ2-1 provide the parts outside the CDR3, is DVKVTQSSRYLVKRTGEKVFLECVQDMDHENMFWYRQDPGLGLRLIYFSYDVKMKEKGDIPEGYSVSREKKERFSLILESASTNQTSMYLCATDRDRGLPEQFFGPGTRLTVL.